What follows is one TCR beta chain and its context. The CDR3 has 14 amino acids. Looked up from germline, CDR1 is GTSNPN and CDR2 is SVGIG (reference sequence). V lost 1 base to trimming and J lost 5 bases; unmatched junction nucleotides: 2. This sample is part of a study of blood T cell repertoires in COVID-19. Study-level information: T cells, B-cell-depleted T cells, or PBMCs provided the cDNA or gDNA that served as material.

In the original processing: Reference gene primer amplification gave nucleated cell count estimates. The method was immunoSEQ multiplex PCR; TCRdb's version includes in-frame clones alone and lacks a portion of them. V and J calls and clone size are as listed in that table; D and trimming were resolved from the DNA. The sample lists more than 95,000 clones; 82% were seen once. The TCR originated in a man in his sixties with acute or convalescent COVID-19. The chain recombines TRBV30 with TRBJ2-1; 10 bases line up with TRBD1. Sequences were obtained from peripheral blood. The CDR3 is CAWSGQGANNEQFF. In DNA, the CDR3 is TGTGCCTGGAGTGGACAGGGGGCTAACAATGAGCAGTTCTTC.